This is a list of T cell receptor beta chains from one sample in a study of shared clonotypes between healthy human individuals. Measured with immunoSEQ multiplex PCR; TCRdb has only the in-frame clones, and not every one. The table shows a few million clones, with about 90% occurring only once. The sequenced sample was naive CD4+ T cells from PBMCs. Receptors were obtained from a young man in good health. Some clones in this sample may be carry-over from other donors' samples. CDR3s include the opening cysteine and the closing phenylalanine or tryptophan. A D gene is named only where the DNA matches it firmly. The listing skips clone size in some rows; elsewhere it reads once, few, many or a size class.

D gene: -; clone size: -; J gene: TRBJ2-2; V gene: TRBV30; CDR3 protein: CAWSEGDTTGELFF; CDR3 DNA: TGTGCCTGGAGTGAGGGGGACACCACCGGGGAGCTGTTTTTT
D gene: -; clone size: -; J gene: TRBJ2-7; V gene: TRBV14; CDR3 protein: CASSPWQGRTYEQYF; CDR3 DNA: TGTGCCAGCAGCCCTTGGCAAGGTAGGACTTACGAGCAGTACTTC
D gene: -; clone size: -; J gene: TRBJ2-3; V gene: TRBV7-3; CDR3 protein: CASSLRLSGKDTQYF; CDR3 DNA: TGTGCCAGCAGCTTAAGATTAAGTGGGAAAGATACGCAGTATTTT
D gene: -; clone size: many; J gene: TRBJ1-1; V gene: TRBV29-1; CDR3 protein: CSVEGISGLTNTEAFF; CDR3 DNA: TGCAGCGTTGAGGGTATCTCAGGGCTCACGAACACTGAAGCTTTCTTT
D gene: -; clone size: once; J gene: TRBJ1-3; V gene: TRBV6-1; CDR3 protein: CASSASRQVLHGNTIYF; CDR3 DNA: TGTGCCAGCAGTGCCAGCCGACAGGTTTTGCATGGAAACACCATATATTTT
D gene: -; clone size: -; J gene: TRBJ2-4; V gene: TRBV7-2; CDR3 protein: CASSLLGSAKNIQYF; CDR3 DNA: TGTGCCAGCAGCTTACTGGGTTCGGCCAAAAACATTCAGTACTTC
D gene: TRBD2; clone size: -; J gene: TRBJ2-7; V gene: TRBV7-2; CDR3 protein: CASSLMSGRDYEQYF; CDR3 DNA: TGTGCCAGCAGCTTAATGAGCGGGAGGGACTACGAGCAGTACTTC
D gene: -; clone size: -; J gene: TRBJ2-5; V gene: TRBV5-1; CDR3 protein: CASSLEGVGETQYF; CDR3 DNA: TGCGCCAGCAGCTTGGAAGGGGTGGGGGAGACCCAGTACTTC
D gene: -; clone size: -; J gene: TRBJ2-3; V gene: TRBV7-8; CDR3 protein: CASSPEFRGDTQYF; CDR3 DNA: TGTGCCAGCAGCCCAGAGTTTAGGGGAGATACGCAGTATTTT
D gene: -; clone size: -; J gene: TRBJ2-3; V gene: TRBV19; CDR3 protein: CASSNKASHGPTQYF; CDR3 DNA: TGTGCCAGTAGTAATAAGGCTAGTCATGGACCCACGCAGTATTTT
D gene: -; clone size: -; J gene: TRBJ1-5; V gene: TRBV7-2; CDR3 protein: CASSLGDPWRQPQHF; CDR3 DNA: TGTGCCAGCAGCTTAGGGGACCCTTGGCGGCAGCCCCAGCATTTT
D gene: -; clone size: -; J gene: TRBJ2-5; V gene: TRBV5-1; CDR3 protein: CASSSQRGTQETQYF; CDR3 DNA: TGCGCCAGCAGCTCGCAAAGGGGGACGCAAGAGACCCAGTACTTC
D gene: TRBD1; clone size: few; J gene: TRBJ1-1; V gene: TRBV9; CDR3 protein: CASSVDPQGGGTEAFF; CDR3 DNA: TGTGCCAGCAGCGTAGATCCTCAGGGGGGAGGCACTGAAGCTTTCTTT
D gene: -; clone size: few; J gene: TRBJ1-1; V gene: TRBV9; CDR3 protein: CASSVAWNTEAFF; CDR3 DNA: TGTGCCAGCAGCGTAGCGTGGAACACTGAAGCTTTCTTT
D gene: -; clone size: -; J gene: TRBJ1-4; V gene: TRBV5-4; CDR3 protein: CASSARGPNEKLFF; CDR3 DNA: TGTGCCAGCAGCGCTCGCGGCCCTAATGAAAAACTGTTTTTT
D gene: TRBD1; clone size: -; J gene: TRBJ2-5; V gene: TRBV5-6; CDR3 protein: CASSLYGQGAETQYF; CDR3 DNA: TGTGCCAGCAGCTTGTATGGACAGGGGGCCGAGACCCAGTACTTC
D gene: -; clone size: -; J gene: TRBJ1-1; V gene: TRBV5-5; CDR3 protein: CASSFGGTANTEAFF; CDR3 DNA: TGTGCCAGCAGCTTTGGGGGGACTGCGAACACTGAAGCTTTCTTT
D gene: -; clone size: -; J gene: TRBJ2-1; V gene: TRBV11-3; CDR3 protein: CASSLDGNEQFF; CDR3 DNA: TGTGCCAGCAGCTTAGATGGCAATGAGCAGTTCTTC
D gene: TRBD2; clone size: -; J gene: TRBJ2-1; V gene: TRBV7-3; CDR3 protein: CASSKTSGANNEQFF; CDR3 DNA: TGTGCCAGCAGCAAAACTAGCGGGGCAAACAATGAGCAGTTCTTC
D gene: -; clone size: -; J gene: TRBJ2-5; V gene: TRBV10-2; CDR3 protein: CASLGQGFQETQYF; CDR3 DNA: TGCGCCAGCCTGGGCCAGGGGTTTCAAGAGACCCAGTACTTC
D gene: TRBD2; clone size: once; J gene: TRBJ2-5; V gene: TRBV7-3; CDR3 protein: CASSLTGTTGETQYF; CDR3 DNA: TGTGCCAGCAGCTTAACCGGGACTACGGGAGAGACCCAGTACTTC
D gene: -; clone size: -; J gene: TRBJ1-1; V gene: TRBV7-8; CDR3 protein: CASSLEGLSNTEAFF; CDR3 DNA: TGTGCCAGCAGCTTAGAAGGGCTCTCGAACACTGAAGCTTTCTTT
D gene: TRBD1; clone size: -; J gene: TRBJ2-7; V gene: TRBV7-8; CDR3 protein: CASSFRTGWVVEQYF; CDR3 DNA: TGTGCCAGCAGCTTTCGGACAGGGTGGGTTGTCGAGCAGTACTTC
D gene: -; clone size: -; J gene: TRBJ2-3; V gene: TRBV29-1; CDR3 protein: CSAIPSTDTQYF; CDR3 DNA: TGCAGCGCGATACCTAGCACAGATACGCAGTATTTT
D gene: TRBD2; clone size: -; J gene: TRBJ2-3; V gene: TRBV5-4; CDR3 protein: CASSLGPEAGGADTQYF; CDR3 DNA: TGTGCCAGCAGCTTGGGCCCGGAGGCGGGAGGGGCAGATACGCAGTATTTT
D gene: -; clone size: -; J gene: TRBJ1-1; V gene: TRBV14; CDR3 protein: CASSQDLQSTEAFF; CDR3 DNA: TGTGCCAGCAGCCAAGATTTACAGAGCACTGAAGCTTTCTTT
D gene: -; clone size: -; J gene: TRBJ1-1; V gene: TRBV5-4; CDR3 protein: CASSLGGANTEAFF; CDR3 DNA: TGTGCCAGCAGCTTGGGGGGAGCGAACACTGAAGCTTTCTTT
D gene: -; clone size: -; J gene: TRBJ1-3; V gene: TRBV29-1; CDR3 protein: CSSTVGDGRNTIYF; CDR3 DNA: TGCAGCTCCACAGTGGGGGATGGGAGAAACACCATATATTTT